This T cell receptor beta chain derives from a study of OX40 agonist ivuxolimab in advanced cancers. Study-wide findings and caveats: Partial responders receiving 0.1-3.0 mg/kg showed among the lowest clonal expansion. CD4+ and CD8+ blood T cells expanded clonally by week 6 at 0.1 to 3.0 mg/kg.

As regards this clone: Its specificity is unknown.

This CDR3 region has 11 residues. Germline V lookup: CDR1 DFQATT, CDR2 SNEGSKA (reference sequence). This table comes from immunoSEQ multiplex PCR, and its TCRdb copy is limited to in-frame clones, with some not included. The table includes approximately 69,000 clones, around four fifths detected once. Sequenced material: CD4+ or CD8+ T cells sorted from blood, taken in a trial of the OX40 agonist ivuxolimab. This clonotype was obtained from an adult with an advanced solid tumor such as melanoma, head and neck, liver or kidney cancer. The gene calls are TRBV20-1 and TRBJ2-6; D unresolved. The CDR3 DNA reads TGCACTCCCAGTGGGGCCAACGTCCTGACTTTC. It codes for CTPSGANVLTF.